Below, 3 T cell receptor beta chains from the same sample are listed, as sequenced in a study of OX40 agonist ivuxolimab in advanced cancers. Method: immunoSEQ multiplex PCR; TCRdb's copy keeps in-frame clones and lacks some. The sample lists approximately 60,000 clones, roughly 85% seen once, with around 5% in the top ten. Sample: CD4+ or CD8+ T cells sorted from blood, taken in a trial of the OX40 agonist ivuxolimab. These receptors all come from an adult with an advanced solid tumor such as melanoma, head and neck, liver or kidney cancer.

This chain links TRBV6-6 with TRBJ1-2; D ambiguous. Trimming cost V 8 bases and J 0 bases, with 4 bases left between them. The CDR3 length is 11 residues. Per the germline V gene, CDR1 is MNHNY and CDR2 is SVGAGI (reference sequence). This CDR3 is CASRANYGYTF. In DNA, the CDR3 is TGTGCCAGCCGTGCTAACTATGGCTACACCTTC.

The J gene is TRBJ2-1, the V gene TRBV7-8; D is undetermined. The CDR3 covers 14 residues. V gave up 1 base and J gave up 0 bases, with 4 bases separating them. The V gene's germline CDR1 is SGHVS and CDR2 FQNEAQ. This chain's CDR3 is CASSLESSYNEQFF. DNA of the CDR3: TGTGCCAGCAGCTTAGAAAGCTCCTACAATGAGCAGTTCTTC. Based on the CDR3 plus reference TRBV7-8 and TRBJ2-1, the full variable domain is GAGVSQSPRYKVAKRGQDVALRCDPISGHVSLFWYQQALGQGPEFLTYFQNEAQLDKSGLPSDRFFAERPEGSVSTLKIQRTQQEDSAVYLCASSLESSYNEQFFGPGTRLTVL.

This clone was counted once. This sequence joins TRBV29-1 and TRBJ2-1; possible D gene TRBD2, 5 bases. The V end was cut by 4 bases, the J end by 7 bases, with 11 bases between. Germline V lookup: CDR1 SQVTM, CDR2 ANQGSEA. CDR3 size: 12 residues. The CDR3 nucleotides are TGCAGCGTTGGTGAGGGAGAGAATGAGCAGTTCTTC. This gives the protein CSVGEGENEQFF.